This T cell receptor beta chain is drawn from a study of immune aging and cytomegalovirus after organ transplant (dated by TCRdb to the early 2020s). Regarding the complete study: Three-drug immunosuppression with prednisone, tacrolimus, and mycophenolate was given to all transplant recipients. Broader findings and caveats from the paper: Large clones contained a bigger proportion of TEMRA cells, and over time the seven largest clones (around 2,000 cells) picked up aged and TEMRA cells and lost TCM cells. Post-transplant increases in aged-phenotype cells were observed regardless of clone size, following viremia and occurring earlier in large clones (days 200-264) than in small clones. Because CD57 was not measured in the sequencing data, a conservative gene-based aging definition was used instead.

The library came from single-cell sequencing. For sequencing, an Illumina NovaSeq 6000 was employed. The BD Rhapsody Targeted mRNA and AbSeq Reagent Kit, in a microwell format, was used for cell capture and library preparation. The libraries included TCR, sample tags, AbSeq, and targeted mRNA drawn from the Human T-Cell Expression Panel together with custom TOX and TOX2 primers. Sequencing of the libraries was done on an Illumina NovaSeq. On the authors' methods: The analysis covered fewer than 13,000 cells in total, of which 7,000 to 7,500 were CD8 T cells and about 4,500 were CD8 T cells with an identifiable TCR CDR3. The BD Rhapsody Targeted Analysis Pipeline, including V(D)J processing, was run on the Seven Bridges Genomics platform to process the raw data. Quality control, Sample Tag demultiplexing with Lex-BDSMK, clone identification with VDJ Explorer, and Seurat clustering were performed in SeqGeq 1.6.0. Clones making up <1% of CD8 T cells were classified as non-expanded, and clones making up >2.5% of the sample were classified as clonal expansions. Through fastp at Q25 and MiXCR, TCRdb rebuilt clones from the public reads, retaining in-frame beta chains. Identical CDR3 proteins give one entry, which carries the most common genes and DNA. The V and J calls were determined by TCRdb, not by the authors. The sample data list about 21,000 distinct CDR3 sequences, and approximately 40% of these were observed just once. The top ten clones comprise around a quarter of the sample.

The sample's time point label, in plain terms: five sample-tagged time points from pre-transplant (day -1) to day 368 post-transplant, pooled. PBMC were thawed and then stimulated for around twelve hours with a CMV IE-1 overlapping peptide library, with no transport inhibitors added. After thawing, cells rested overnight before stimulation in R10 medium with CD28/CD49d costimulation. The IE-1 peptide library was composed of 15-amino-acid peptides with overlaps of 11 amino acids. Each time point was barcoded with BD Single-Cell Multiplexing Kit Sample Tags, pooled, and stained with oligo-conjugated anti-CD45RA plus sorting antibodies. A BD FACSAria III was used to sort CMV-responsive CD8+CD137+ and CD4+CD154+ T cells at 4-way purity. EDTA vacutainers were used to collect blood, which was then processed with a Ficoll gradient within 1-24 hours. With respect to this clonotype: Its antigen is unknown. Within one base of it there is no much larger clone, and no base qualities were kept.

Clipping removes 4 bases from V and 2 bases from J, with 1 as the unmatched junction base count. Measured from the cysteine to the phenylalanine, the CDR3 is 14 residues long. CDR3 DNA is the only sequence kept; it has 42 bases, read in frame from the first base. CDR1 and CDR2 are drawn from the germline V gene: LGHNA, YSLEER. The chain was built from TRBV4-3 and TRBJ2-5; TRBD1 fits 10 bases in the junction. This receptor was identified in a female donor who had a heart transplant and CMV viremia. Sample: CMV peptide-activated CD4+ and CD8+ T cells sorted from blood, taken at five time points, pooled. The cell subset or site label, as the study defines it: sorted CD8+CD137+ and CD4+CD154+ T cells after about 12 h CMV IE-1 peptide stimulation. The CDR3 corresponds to CASSRDRGQETQYF. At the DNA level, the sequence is TGCGCCAGCAGCCGGGACAGGGGACAAGAGACCCAGTACTTC.